This T cell receptor (beta chain) comes out of a study of cytomegalovirus exposure and HLA in healthy donors. Study-wide findings and caveats: The dataset shows that most TCR sequences were rare, while some public TCRs occurred in many donors. In vitro testing confirmed three CMV-associated chains as specific for CMV antigens. The investigators catalogued 150 to 200 TCR beta chains as cytomegalovirus-associated.

Profiling relied on immunoSEQ multiplex PCR, and the TCRdb table lists in-frame clones only, not all of them. The top ten hold approximately 3% of the sample, which has about 55,000 clones, roughly 90% seen once. V gave up 5 bases and J gave up 4 bases; unmatched junction bases: 5. Germline CDR1 is SGHAT and CDR2 is FQNNGV. CDR3 length equals 14 residues. Concerning this clone: Its antigen remains unidentified.

The donors were part of the validation cohort, which consisted of more than 90 subjects and was separate from the first cohort of 666 subjects. This TCR was sampled from a man between 18 and 29 years old in good health and CMV-seronegative. The chain combines TRBV11-2 with TRBJ1-1, with 9 bases fitting TRBD1. Sequencing was done on a sample of PBMCs. The chain's CDR3 is CASSIRTGVTEAFF. The CDR3 DNA reads as TGTGCCAGCAGCATCAGGACAGGGGTCACTGAAGCTTTCTTT.